This T cell receptor (beta chain) was profiled in a study of OX40 agonist ivuxolimab in advanced cancers. Study summary: The study enrolled dose-escalation patients with hepatocellular carcinoma, melanoma, renal cell or head and neck cancer.

Overall study results and limits: Expanded clones were, on average, more numerous in CD8+ T cells than in CD4+. Partial responders at 0.1-3.0 mg/kg showed near-lowest clonal expansion.

CDR1 MGHDK and CDR2 SYGVNS come from the germline V gene. V was clipped by 2 bases and J by 4 bases, with 9 bases between them. This CDR3 is 13 amino acids long. In the case of this clone: Its antigen is as yet unknown.

Repertoires were generated with immunoSEQ multiplex PCR, while TCRdb's copy carries only in-frame clones and drops some. The table records roughly 65,000 clones, approximately 90% of them present only once. The receptor comes from an adult with an advanced solid tumor such as melanoma, head and neck, liver or kidney cancer. The material sequenced was CD4+ or CD8+ T cells sorted from blood, taken in a trial of the OX40 agonist ivuxolimab. The chain employs TRBV25-1 and TRBJ2-7; D unresolved. CDR3 sequence: CASSEKGKYEQYF. The CDR3 region has the DNA TGTGCCAGCAGTGAAAAAGGGAAGTACGAGCAGTACTTC.